Below, 16 T cell receptor beta chains from the same sample are listed, as sequenced in a study of blood T cell repertoires in COVID-19. Only in-frame clones appear in the TCRdb table, and some are missing; sequencing was by immunoSEQ multiplex PCR. The sample lists 350,000 to 400,000 clones; approximately 88% were seen once. The sample comprised peripheral blood. Receptors were obtained from a woman under 40 with COVID-19, enrolled during active disease.

This clone occurred many times. CDR3 nucleotide sequence: TGTGCCAGCAGTTACGGCACAGGGCAGCCCCAGCATTTT. This gives the protein CASSYGTGQPQHF. This chain links TRBV6-5 with TRBJ1-5; possibly TRBD1 for D (6 bases). V was trimmed by 2 bases and J by 7 bases, leaving 9 bases between them. The CDR3 spans 13 residues. Germline CDR1 reads MNHEY; CDR2 reads SVGAGI.

The genes are TRBV2 and TRBJ2-1, with D perhaps matching TRBD2 (6 bases). Per the germline V gene, CDR1 is SNHLY and CDR2 is FYNNEI. The V and J ends lost 7 bases and 3 bases respectively, with 10 bases between them. The CDR3 extends over 13 amino acids. For the CDR3, the DNA is TGTGCCAGCATTGCGGGACTCTACAATGAGCAGTTCTTC. Encoded protein: CASIAGLYNEQFF.

The DNA of the CDR3 is TGTGCCAGCAGCCGGGGGGATACGCAGTATTTT. Translation gives CASSRGDTQYF. V is TRBV9 and J is TRBJ2-3; weak D call: TRBD2 (6 bases). With 4 bases removed from V and 6 bases from J, the gap between germline ends came to 6 bases. The V gene's germline CDR1 is SGDLS and CDR2 YYNGEE. CDR3 length: 11 residues.

This chain joins TRBV9 and TRBJ2-1; TRBD2 agrees at 7 bases. The J segment lost 8 bases and the V segment lost 3 bases, leaving 5 bases of the junction unmatched. The CDR3 length is 13 residues. Germline assignment: CDR1 SGDLS and CDR2 YYNGEE. CDR3 bases: TGTGCCAGCAGCGGAACTAGCGTATATGAGCAGTTCTTC. This sequence encodes CASSGTSVYEQFF.

The V call is TRBV5-1, the J call TRBJ2-5; no clear D gene. Trimming pared 4 bases from V and 0 bases from J, leaving 10 bases between. Per germline, CDR1 SGHRS and CDR2 YFSETQ. This CDR3 has 14 amino acids. The DNA for the CDR3 is TGCGCCAGCAGCCCCCGTCTTTACCAAGAGACCCAGTACTTC. Amino acid sequence: CASSPRLYQETQYF.

The CDR3 DNA sequence: TGTGCCACCAGCCCACTACGTTTACAGGGGGATGAAAAACTGTTTTTT. Amino acid sequence: CATSPLRLQGDEKLFF. V gene TRBV15 combines with J gene TRBJ1-4; 8 positions agree with TRBD1. V shed 5 bases, J shed 6 bases, and the junction held 11 bases outside the gene matches. The CDR3 extends over 16 amino acids. CDR1 is LNHNV, CDR2 YYDKDF, per germline (reference sequence).

The chain carries TRBV10-3 and TRBJ1-3; possibly TRBD1 for D (6 bases). Per germline, CDR1 ENHRY and CDR2 SYGVKD. V was pared by 5 bases and J by 0 bases, with 14 bases between. The CDR3 runs 16 residues. For the CDR3, the DNA is TGTGCCATCAGTCCCCTCGAGGACAGCTCTGGAAACACCATATATTTT. It yields the protein CAISPLEDSSGNTIYF.

This sequence joins TRBV6-4 and TRBJ1-3; D possibly corresponds to TRBD1 (5 bases). CDR3 length: 17 amino acids. Trimming cost V 0 bases and J 1 base, with 13 bases left between them. Germline V CDR1 and CDR2: MRHNA, SNTAGT. The CDR3 bases are TGTGCCAGCAGTGACTCGGGGGGTCGGGCTTCTGGAAACACCATATATTTT. Protein sequence: CASSDSGGRASGNTIYF.

The V call is TRBV18, the J call TRBJ2-7; 16 bases map to TRBD2. The CDR3 is 17 residues long. Germline CDR1 KGHSH, CDR2 LQKENI. J gave up 6 bases and V 0 bases, and 5 bases lay outside the gene matches. The CDR3 coding sequence is TGTGCCAGCTCACCACCCGGGACTAGCGGGAGGGACTGCGAGCAGTACGTC. It yields the protein CASSPPGTSGRDCEQYV.

This chain joins TRBV19 and TRBJ2-5, with a weak D call TRBD2 (6 bases). CDR1 LNHDA and CDR2 SQIVND come from the germline V gene (reference sequence). CDR3 length equals 14 residues. Trimming shortened V by 3 bases and J by 2 bases, and 10 bases separated the two germline ends. CDR3 residues: CASSIMGGQETQYF. CDR3 bases: TGTGCCAGTAGTATCATGGGGGGTCAAGAGACCCAGTACTTC.

The chain uses TRBV4-1 and TRBJ1-6; D is unresolved. The CDR3 extends over 16 amino acids. CDR1 and CDR2 (germline): MGHRA, YSYEKL. V lost 0 bases to trimming and J lost 9 bases, with 15 bases between them. This chain's CDR3 is CASSQEPGPRGSPLHF. DNA of the CDR3: TGCGCCAGCAGCCAAGAGCCAGGACCTCGGGGTTCACCCCTCCACTTT.

The CDR3 DNA reads as TGTGCCAGCAGCGTAGGCTCGACTAGCAGTCCCTACAATGAGCAGTTCTTC. Amino acid sequence: CASSVGSTSSPYNEQFF. The V call is TRBV9, the J call TRBJ2-1; 7 positions match TRBD2. The CDR3 extends over 17 amino acids. The germline V gene has CDR1 SGDLS and CDR2 YYNGEE. V was clipped by 0 bases and J by 2 bases; unmatched bases: 8.

This sequence joins TRBV21-1 and TRBJ1-1; the table assigns TRBD1, which was not confirmed against the DNA. TRBV21-1 is designated a pseudogene. This CDR3 is 14 amino acids long. CDR3 in amino acids: CASSKDAENTEAFF. DNA of the CDR3: TGTGCCAGCAGCAAAGATGCAGAAAACACTGAAGCTTTCTTT.

J is TRBJ1-5 and V is TRBV5-1; D not certain. There are 12 residues in the CDR3. Germline assignment: CDR1 SGHRS and CDR2 YFSETQ. Trimming took 4 bases from V and 6 from J, leaving 8 bases between them. CDR3 protein: CASSHSSQPQHF. The CDR3 region has the DNA TGCGCCAGCAGCCATAGTTCTCAGCCCCAGCATTTT.

The gene calls are TRBV24-1 and TRBJ2-7, with D tentatively TRBD1 (6 bases). This CDR3 is built from 14 residues. Germline V gene sequence: CDR1 KGHDR, CDR2 SFDVKD. The V and J ends lost 7 bases and 1 base respectively, with 13 bases between them. The DNA for the CDR3 is TGTGCCACCAGATTGGAGAGGGGGTCCTACGAGCAGTACGTC. It translates to CATRLERGSYEQYV.

CDR3 sequence reads: CASKPGENSPLHF. The CDR3 bases are TGTGCCAGTAAGCCAGGGGAAAATTCACCCCTCCACTTT. The chain links TRBV19 to TRBJ1-6; a possible D gene is TRBD1 (6 bases). CDR3 length: 13 residues. Trimming shortened V by 7 bases and J by 7 bases, and 11 bases separated the two germline ends. Germline CDR1 is LNHDA and CDR2 is SQIVND (reference sequence).